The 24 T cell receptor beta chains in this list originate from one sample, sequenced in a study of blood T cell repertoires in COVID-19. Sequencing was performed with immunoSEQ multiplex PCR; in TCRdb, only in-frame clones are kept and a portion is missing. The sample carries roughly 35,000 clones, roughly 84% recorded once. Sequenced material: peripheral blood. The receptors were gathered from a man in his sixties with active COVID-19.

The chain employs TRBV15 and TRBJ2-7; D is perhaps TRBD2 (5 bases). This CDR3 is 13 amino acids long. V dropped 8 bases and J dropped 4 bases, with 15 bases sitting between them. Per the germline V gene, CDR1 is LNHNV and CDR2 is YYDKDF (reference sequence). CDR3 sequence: CATGPGRGYEQYF. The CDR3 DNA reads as TGTGCCACCGGCCCGGGTCGAGGGTACGAGCAGTACTTC.

Written as DNA, the CDR3 is TGTGCCAGCAGTCCGGACAGGGGATTGGAAAAACTGTTTTTT. This sequence encodes CASSPDRGLEKLFF. The chain uses TRBV6-5 and TRBJ1-4; 9 nucleotides align to TRBD1. V was pared by 5 bases and J by 8 bases, with 6 bases of the junction left unmatched. Germline V gene sequence: CDR1 MNHEY, CDR2 SVGAGI. The CDR3 is 14 residues long.

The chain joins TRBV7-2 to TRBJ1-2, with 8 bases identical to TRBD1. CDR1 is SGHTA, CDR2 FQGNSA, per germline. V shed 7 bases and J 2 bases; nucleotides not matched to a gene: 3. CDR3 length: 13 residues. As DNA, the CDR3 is TGTGCCAGCAAACAGGGGGGAAACTATGGCTACACCTTC. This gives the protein CASKQGGNYGYTF.

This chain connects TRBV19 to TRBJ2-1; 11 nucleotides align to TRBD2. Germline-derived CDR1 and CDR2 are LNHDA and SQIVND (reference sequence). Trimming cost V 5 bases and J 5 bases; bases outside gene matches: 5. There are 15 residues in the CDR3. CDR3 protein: CASSALAGGHNEQFF. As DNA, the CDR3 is TGTGCCAGTAGTGCCCTAGCGGGAGGCCACAATGAGCAGTTCTTC.

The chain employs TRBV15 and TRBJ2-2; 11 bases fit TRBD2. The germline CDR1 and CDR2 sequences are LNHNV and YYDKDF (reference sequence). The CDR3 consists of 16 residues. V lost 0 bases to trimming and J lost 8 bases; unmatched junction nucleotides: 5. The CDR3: CATSRDLLAGAGELFF. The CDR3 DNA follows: TGTGCCACCAGCAGAGATCTACTAGCGGGAGCGGGGGAGCTGTTTTTT.

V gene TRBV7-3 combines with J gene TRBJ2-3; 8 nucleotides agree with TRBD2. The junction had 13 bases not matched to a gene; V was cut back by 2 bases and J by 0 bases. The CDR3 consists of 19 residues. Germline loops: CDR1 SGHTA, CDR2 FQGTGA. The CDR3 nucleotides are TGTGCCAGCAGCTTACGACCAGCCGGACTAGCACCTAGCACAGATACGCAGTATTTT. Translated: CASSLRPAGLAPSTDTQYF.

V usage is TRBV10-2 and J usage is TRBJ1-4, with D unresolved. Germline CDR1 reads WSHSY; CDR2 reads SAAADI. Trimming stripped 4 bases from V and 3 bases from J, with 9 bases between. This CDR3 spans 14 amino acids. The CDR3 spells CASSVPGANEKLFF. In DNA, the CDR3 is TGCGCCAGCAGTGTGCCGGGAGCTAATGAAAAACTGTTTTTT.

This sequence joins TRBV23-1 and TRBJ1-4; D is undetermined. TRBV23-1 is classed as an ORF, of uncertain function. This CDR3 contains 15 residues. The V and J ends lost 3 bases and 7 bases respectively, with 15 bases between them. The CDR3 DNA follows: TGCGCCAGCAGTCAGACCGGCGGAGGAGGTGAAAAACTGTTTTTT. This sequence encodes CASSQTGGGGEKLFF.

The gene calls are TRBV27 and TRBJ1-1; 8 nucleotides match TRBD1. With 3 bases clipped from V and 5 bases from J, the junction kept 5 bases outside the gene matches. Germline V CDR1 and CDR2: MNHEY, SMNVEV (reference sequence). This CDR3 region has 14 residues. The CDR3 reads CASSLTGVGTEAFF. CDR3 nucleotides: TGTGCCAGCAGTTTGACAGGGGTAGGGACTGAAGCTTTCTTT.

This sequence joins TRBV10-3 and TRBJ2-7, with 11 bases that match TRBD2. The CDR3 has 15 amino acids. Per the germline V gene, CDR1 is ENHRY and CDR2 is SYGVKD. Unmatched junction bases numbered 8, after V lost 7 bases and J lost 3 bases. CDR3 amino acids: CAITGTSGTNYEQYF. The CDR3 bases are TGTGCCATCACTGGGACTAGCGGAACAAACTACGAGCAGTACTTC.

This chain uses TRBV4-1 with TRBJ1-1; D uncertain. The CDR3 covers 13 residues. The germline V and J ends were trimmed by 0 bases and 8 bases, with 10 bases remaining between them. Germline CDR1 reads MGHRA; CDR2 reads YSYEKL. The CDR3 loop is CASSQDLRTEAFF. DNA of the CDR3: TGCGCCAGCAGCCAAGATCTTCGAACAGAAGCTTTCTTT.

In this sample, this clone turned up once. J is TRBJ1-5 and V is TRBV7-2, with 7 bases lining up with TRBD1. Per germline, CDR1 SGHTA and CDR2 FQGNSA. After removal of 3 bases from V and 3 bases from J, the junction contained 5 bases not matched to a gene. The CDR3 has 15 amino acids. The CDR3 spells CASSLTQGNNQPQHF. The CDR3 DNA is TGTGCCAGCAGCTTGACACAGGGGAACAATCAGCCCCAGCATTTT. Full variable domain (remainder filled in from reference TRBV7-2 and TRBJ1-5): GAGVSQSPSNKVTEKGKDVELRCDPISGHTALYWYRQSLGQGLEFLIYFQGNSAPDKSGLPSDRFSAERTGGSVSTLTIQRTQQEDSAVYLCASSLTQGNNQPQHFGDGTRLSIL.

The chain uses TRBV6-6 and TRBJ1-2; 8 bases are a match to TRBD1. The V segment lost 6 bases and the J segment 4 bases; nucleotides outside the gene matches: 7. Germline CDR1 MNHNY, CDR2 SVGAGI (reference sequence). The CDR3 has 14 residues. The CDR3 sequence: CASSPTGDFYGYTF. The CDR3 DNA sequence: TGTGCCAGCAGCCCGACAGGGGACTTCTATGGCTACACCTTC.

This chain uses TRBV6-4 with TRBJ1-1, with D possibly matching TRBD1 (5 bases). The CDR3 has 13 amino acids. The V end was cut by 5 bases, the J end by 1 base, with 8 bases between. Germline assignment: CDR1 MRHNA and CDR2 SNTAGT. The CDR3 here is CASSPTANTEAFF. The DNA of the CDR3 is TGTGCCAGCAGTCCGACAGCGAACACTGAAGCTTTCTTT.

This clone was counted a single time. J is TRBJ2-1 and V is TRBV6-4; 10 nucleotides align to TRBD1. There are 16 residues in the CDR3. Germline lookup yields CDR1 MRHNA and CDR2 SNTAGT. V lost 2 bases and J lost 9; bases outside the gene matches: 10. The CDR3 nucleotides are TGTGCCAGCAGTGACCCGGGACAGGGGAAGTCCAGTGAGCAGTTCTTC. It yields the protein CASSDPGQGKSSEQFF.

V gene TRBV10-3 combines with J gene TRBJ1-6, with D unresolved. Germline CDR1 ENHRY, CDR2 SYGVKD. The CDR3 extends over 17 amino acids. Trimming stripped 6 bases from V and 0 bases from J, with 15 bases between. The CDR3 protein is CAISDRDISSYNSPLHF. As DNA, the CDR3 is TGTGCCATCAGCGATCGAGACATCAGCTCCTATAATTCACCCCTCCACTTT.

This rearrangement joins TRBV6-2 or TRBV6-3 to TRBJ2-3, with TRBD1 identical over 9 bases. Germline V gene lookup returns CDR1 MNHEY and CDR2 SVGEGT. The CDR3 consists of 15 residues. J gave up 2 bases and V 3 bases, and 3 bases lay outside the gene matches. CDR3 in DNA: TGTGCCAGCAGTTATGGGGACAGGGACACAGATACGCAGTATTTT. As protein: CASSYGDRDTDTQYF.

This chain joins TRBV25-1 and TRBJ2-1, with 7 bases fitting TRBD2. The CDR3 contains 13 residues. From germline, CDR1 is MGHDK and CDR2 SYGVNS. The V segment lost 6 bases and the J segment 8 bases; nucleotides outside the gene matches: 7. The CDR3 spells CASRGRERDEQFF. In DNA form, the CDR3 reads TGTGCCAGCAGGGGGCGGGAGCGGGATGAGCAGTTCTTC.

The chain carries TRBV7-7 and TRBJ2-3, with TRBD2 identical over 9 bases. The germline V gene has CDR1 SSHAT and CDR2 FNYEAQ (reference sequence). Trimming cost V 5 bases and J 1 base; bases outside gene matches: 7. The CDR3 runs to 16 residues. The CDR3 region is CASSPIAGARTDTQYF. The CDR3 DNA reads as TGTGCCAGCAGCCCCATAGCGGGAGCCCGCACAGATACGCAGTATTTT.

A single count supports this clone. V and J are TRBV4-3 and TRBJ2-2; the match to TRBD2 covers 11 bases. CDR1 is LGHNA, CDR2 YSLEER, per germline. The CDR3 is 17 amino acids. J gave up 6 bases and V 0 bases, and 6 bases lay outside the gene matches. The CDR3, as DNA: TGCGCCAGCAGCCAAGATACGACTAGCGGGACATCCGGGGAGCTGTTTTTT. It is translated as CASSQDTTSGTSGELFF.

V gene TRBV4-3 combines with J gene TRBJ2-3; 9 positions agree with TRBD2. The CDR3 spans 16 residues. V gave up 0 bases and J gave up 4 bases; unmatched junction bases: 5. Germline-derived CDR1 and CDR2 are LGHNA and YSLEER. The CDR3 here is CASSQDRAGGPDTQYF. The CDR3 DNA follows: TGCGCCAGCAGCCAAGATAGGGCGGGAGGGCCAGATACGCAGTATTTT.

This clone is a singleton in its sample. CDR3 sequence (DNA): TGTGCCAGTAGGACAGGTGAACAGCCCCAGCATTTT. Translation gives CASRTGEQPQHF. This chain links TRBV19 with TRBJ1-5; D may be TRBD1 (6 bases). Trimming removed 6 bases at V and 7 bases at J, with 10 bases between. Germline CDR1 and CDR2: LNHDA and SQIVND (reference sequence). The CDR3 is 12 amino acids.

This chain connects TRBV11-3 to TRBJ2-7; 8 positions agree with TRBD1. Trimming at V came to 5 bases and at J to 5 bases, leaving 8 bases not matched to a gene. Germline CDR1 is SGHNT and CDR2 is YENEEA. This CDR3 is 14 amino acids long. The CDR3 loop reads CASSSRDRSDEQYF. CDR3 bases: TGTGCCAGCAGCAGCCGGGACAGGAGCGACGAGCAGTACTTC.

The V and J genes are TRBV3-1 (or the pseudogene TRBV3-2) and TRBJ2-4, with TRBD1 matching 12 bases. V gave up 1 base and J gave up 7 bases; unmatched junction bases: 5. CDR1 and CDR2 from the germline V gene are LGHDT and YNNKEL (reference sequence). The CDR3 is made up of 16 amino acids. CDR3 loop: CASSQAGTGGLNIQYF. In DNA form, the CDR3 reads TGTGCCAGCAGCCAAGCCGGGACAGGGGGCTTGAACATTCAGTACTTC.